A single sample is the source of the 5 T cell receptor beta chains below, sequenced in a study of control samples from healthy donors and cancer patients. Libraries were prepared by immunoSEQ multiplex PCR; TCRdb keeps only in-frame clonotypes and omits some of them. Of 100,000 to 150,000 clones in the sample, roughly 92% were seen once. The sample was PBMCs. The source is a man aged 80 or over with head and neck cancer.

The chain recombines TRBV10-3 with TRBJ1-1; perhaps TRBD1 as D (5 bases). Germline CDR1 reads ENHRY; CDR2 reads SYGVKD. The CDR3 consists of 13 residues. V was clipped by 3 bases and J by 11 bases, with 16 bases between them. The CDR3 here is CAISDEGPRAAFF. The CDR3, as DNA: TGTGCCATCAGTGATGAGGGACCCCGCGCCGCTTTCTTT.

The genes are TRBV5-5 and TRBJ1-2, with TRBD1 matching 8 bases. V lost 4 bases, J lost 6 bases, and 8 bases stayed unmatched. CDR1 is SGHKS and CDR2 is YYEKEE in the germline V gene (reference sequence). The CDR3 contains 14 residues. CDR3: CASSPTRGRDGYTF. In DNA, the CDR3 is TGTGCCAGCAGCCCCACCAGGGGGCGGGATGGCTACACCTTC.

Written as DNA, the CDR3 is TGTGCCGCCCAGAACACAGATACGCAGTATTTT. As protein: CAAQNTDTQYF. This rearrangement joins TRBV2 to TRBJ2-3; D gene uncertain. Germline V gene lookup returns CDR1 SNHLY and CDR2 FYNNEI. The CDR3 consists of 11 residues. Trimming pared 11 bases from V and 2 bases from J, leaving 8 bases between.

The chain combines TRBV19 with TRBJ2-3; TRBD2 matches at 12 bases. Germline CDR1 reads LNHDA; CDR2 reads SQIVND (reference sequence). The CDR3 is made up of 18 amino acids. V dropped 2 bases and J dropped 0; count of bases not matched to a gene: 6. CDR3 protein: CASSITTSGRSSTDTQYF. CDR3 sequence (DNA): TGTGCCAGTAGTATAACTACTAGCGGGAGGTCGAGCACAGATACGCAGTATTTT. The full variable domain, completed using reference TRBV19 and TRBJ2-3, is DGGITQSPKYLFRKEGQNVTLSCEQNLNHDAMYWYRQDPGQGLRLIYYSQIVNDFQKGDIAEGYSVSREKKESFPLTVTSAQKNPTAFYLCASSITTSGRSSTDTQYFGPGTRLTVL.

This chain connects TRBV9 to TRBJ1-3, with D unclear. Germline CDR1 SGDLS, CDR2 YYNGEE. Trimming removed 2 bases at V and 4 bases at J, with 16 bases between. The CDR3 totals 16 residues. In DNA form, the CDR3 reads TGTGCCAGCAGCGTCGGGAGCGGGCAGGTCGGAAACACCATATATTTT. Translating it yields CASSVGSGQVGNTIYF.